This TCR beta chain was recorded in a study of blood T cell repertoires in COVID-19. Overall study context: Samples of COVID-19 (acute and convalescent) were obtained from the United States, Italy and Spain. Sources were T cells, B-cell-depleted T cells, or PBMCs; the material itself was cDNA or gDNA.

Authors' data handling: The assay estimated nucleated cells by amplifying reference gene primers. Libraries were prepared by immunoSEQ multiplex PCR; TCRdb keeps only in-frame clonotypes and omits some of them. The V and J calls and the clone size are those of that table, but D and trimming were determined from the DNA. Among 150,000 or so clones listed, 86% were seen once. The junction had 13 bases not matched to a gene; V was cut back by 5 bases and J by 8 bases. Germline-derived CDR1 and CDR2 are SGHNT and YENEEA. This CDR3 contains 15 residues. The receptor's source is a woman aged 55-70 years with acute or convalescent COVID-19. The sequenced material came from peripheral blood. The chain joins TRBV11-3 to TRBJ2-3; 7 positions agree with TRBD1. DNA of the CDR3: TGTGCCAGCAGCCCGGGGACAGCACAAAGAAGTACGCAGTATTTT. Protein product: CASSPGTAQRSTQYF.